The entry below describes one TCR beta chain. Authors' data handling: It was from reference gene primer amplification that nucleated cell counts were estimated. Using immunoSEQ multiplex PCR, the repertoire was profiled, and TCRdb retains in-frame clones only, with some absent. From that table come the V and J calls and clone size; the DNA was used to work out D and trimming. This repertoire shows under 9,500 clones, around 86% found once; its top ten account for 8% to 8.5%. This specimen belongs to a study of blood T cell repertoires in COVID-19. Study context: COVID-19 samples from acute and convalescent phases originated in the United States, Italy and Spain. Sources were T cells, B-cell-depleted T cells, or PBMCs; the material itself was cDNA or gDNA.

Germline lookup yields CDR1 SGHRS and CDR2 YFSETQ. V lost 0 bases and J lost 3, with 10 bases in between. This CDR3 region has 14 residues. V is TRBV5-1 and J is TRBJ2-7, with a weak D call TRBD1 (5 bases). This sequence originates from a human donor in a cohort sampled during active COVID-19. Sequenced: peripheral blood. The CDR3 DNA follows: TGCGCCAGCAGCTTGGTGGGGCCGGACTACGAGCAGTACTTC. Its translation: CASSLVGPDYEQYF.